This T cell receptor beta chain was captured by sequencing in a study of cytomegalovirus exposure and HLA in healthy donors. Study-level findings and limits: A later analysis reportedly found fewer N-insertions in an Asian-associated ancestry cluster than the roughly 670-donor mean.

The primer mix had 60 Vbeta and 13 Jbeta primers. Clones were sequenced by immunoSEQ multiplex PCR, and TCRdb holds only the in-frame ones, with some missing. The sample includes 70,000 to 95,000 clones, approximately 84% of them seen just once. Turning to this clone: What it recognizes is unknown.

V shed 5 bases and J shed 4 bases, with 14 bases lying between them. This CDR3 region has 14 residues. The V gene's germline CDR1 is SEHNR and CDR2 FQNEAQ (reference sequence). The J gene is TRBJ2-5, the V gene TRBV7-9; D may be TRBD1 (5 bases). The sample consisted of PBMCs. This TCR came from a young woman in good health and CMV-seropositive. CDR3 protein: CASSPTREGETQYF. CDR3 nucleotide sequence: TGTGCCAGCAGCCCAACCAGGGAAGGAGAGACCCAGTACTTC.